This T cell receptor beta chain came from a study of T cells in Graves' hyperthyroidism and ophthalmopathy. Using RNA transcripts as the source, TCR beta CDR3 regions were amplified. The HTBI primer set served for first-round RT-PCR of the TCR CDR3. Each CDR3 protein gets one entry after TCRdb re-called the multiplex PCR reads with MiXCR. The table has some 300,000 distinct CDR3 sequences, roughly 18% seen once; the top ten hold less than 45%. Points from the study as a whole: Among clonotypes expanded in thyroid above 0.001, most were also found in blood. A model using 13 V-J features told ophthalmopathy apart from stable hyperthyroidism. Before onset, by a median of approximately 6.8 months, the model predicted ophthalmopathy.

Ophthalmopathy in the patients scored at least 3 on Clinical Activity Score and at least 4 on NOSPECS grade, lasting under 3 months. Looked up from germline, CDR1 is MDHEN and CDR2 is SYDVKM. The V end was cut by 5 bases, the J end by 7 bases, with 11 bases between. This CDR3 comprises 12 residues. Of note for this clonotype: The antigen remains unidentified.

The genes are TRBV28 and TRBJ2-5; D remains ambiguous. This sequence was found in a man aged 45 to 65 with Graves' ophthalmopathy. Material for sequencing was blood. The DNA for the CDR3 is TGTGCCAGCAGTCCATTAGCCGGGACCCAGTACTTC. It encodes CASSPLAGTQYF.